This T cell receptor (beta chain) was observed in a study of CD8 T cells in ankylosing spondylitis. The study, taken as a whole, reports: Clones tied to disease were said to be significantly enriched in matched ankylosing spondylitis synovial fluid. Relatively scarce in peripheral blood, disease-linked clones were CD8+. Before this, some motif variants had been reported in reactive arthritis synovial fluid and blood. What appeared characteristic of ankylosing spondylitis blood was a TCR beta motif of 7 or 8 highly homologous variants.

The CDR3 runs 14 residues. A word on this clonotype: Antigen specificity is unknown.

Preparation of TCR beta libraries was done by quantitative 5'-RACE with molecular barcodes. TCRdb called the 5' RACE reads again in MiXCR, with one record for every CDR3 protein. The sample records under 850,000 distinct CDR3 sequences, 15% to 20% being singletons. This TCR was sampled from a male donor with ankylosing spondylitis. V is TRBV21-1 and J is TRBJ2-2. TRBV21-1 represents a pseudogene. Input material: blood, either unsorted or a sorted T cell fraction (not recorded which). CDR3 amino acids: CASSKALDTGELFF. In nucleotides, the CDR3 is TGTGCCAGCAGCAAAGCGCTGGACACCGGGGAGCTGTTTTTT.